These 10 T cell receptor beta chains were sequenced from one sample in a study of T cells in Graves' hyperthyroidism and ophthalmopathy. RNA transcripts gave rise to amplified TCR beta CDR3 regions. The HTBI primer set was used in a first-round RT-PCR of the TCR CDR3. One entry per CDR3 protein, called by TCRdb with MiXCR from the multiplex PCR reads. Here the sample spans 250,000 to 300,000 distinct CDR3 sequences, about an eighth being singletons. The sequencing sample was made of blood. All receptors come from a woman in her thirties or forties with Graves' hyperthyroidism.

This clonotype was seen ten or more times. This chain joins TRBV12-3 or TRBV12-4 and TRBJ2-1; D ambiguous. The V gene lost 3 bases and the J gene lost 8 bases, with 11 bases spanning the gap. This CDR3 has 13 amino acids. The CDR3 region has the DNA TGTGCCAGCAGTTTGGACCGTGAGGATGAGCAGTTCTTC. Translation gives CASSLDREDEQFF.

This clonotype was counted ten times or more. The chain uses TRBV11-2 and TRBJ2-3; D unresolved. The CDR3 extends over 11 amino acids. Germline lookup yields CDR1 SGHAT and CDR2 FQNNGV. Trimming removed 4 bases from V and 2 bases from J, with 1 base in between. This chain's CDR3 is CASSSTDTQYF. CDR3 DNA: TGTGCCAGCAGCTCCACAGATACGCAGTATTTT.

This clonotype was observed many times. V usage is TRBV6-1 and J usage is TRBJ2-5, with TRBD2 matching over 9 bases. CDR3 length: 20 amino acids. The V gene end was trimmed by 2 bases and the J gene end by 3 bases; junction bases not matched to a gene: 19. CDR1 MNHNS and CDR2 SASEGT come from the germline V gene. The CDR3 DNA follows: TGTGCCAGCAGTGAATCTGGTTACTACGGGGTAGCGGGAGATGAAGAGACCCAGTACTTC. Its protein is CASSESGYYGVAGDEETQYF.

This clonotype was detected many times. The J gene is TRBJ2-3, the V gene TRBV7-3; 8 bases match TRBD2. This CDR3 is built from 17 residues. CDR1 and CDR2 from the germline V gene are SGHTA and FQGTGA. With V trimmed by 2 bases and J by 6 bases, 13 bases remained unmatched. CDR3 nucleotides: TGTGCCAGCAGCTTACGATCCCAACGGGAGGGCCGCGATACGCAGTATTTT. This sequence encodes CASSLRSQREGRDTQYF.

Note on this clonotype: This clone may be a read error of a much larger clone one base away. The chain uses TRBV10-3 and TRBJ2-5; TRBD1 aligns across 7 bases. This CDR3 is built from 14 residues. Germline V gives CDR1 ENHRY, CDR2 SYGVKD. Here the CDR3 reads CAAGTAPYQDTQYF. The CDR3 region has the DNA TGTGCGGCCGGGACAGCACCGTACCAAGATACCCAGTACTTC.

This clonotype was counted many times. The chain links TRBV20-1 to TRBJ1-1; D possibly corresponds to TRBD1 (5 bases). V gave up 1 base and J gave up 3 bases, with 12 bases separating them. CDR1 and CDR2 (germline): DFQATT, SNEGSKA (reference sequence). The CDR3 covers 14 residues. The CDR3 region is CSARGGYRDTEAFF. The CDR3 DNA reads as TGCAGTGCTAGAGGGGGGTACCGTGACACTGAAGCTTTCTTT.

This clonotype was counted ten times or more. This chain connects TRBV7-9 to TRBJ2-1; 11 nucleotides agree with TRBD2. Germline V CDR1 and CDR2: SEHNR, FQNEAQ (reference sequence). The CDR3 contains 19 residues. V shed 5 bases, J shed 1 base, and the junction held 13 bases outside the gene matches. The CDR3 region has the DNA TGTGCCAGCAGCCCGAGGGCTAGCGGGAGGTTACAATCCTACAATGAGCAGTTCTTC. It specifies CASSPRASGRLQSYNEQFF.

The rearrangement uses TRBV7-9 and TRBJ2-2; D is perhaps TRBD2 (6 bases). This CDR3 has 17 amino acids. V gave up 5 bases and J gave up 5 bases, with 21 bases separating them. The germline CDR1 and CDR2 sequences are SEHNR and FQNEAQ (reference sequence). This chain's CDR3 is CASSINSGPSGTGELFF. CDR3 nucleotides: TGTGCCAGCAGCATCAACTCAGGGCCCAGCGGGACCGGGGAGCTGTTTTTT. The full variable domain, its missing parts supplied by reference TRBV7-9 and TRBJ2-2, is DTGVSQNPRHKITKRGQNVTFRCDPISEHNRLYWYRQTLGQGPEFLTYFQNEAQLEKSRLLSDRFSAERPKGSFSTLEIQRTEQGDSAMYLCASSINSGPSGTGELFFGEGSRLTVL.

As regards this clonotype: This clone may be a read error of a much larger clone one base away. This sequence joins TRBV24-1 and TRBJ2-3; no firm D call. Germline assignment: CDR1 KGHDR and CDR2 SFDVKD. There are 14 residues in the CDR3. The CDR3 coding sequence is TGTGCCGCCAGTGATTCCTTTAGCACAGATACGCAGTATTTT. The encoded protein is CAASDSFSTDTQYF.

This sequence joins TRBV20-1 and TRBJ2-1; TRBD2 agrees at 9 bases. The CDR3 has 19 residues. V shed 0 bases and J 0 bases; nucleotides not matched to a gene: 12. Germline V gives CDR1 DFQATT, CDR2 SNEGSKA (reference sequence). This CDR3 is CSARDQGLAIDSSYNEQFF. DNA of the CDR3: TGCAGTGCTAGAGATCAGGGACTAGCTATCGACAGCTCCTACAATGAGCAGTTCTTC.